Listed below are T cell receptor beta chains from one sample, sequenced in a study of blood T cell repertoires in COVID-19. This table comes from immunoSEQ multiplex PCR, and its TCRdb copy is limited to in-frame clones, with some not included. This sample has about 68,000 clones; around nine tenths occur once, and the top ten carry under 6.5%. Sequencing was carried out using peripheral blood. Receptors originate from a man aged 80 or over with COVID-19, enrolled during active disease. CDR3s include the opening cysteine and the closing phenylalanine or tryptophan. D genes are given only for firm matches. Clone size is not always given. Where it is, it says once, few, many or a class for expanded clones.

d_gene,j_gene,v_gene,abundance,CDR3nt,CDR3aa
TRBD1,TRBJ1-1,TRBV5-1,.,TGCGCCAGCAGCTGGACAGGGATGAACACTGAAGCTTTCTTT,CASSWTGMNTEAFF
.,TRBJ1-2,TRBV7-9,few,TGTGCCAGCAGCCAGATCAGAGGTGACTATGGCTACACCTTC,CASSQIRGDYGYTF
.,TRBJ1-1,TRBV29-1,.,TGCAGCGTTGAAGCGGGCAGACTAGCTTTGGGGGCTTTCTTT,CSVEAGRLALGAFF
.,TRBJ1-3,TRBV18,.,TGTGCCAGCTCCCATCTTATACAGCTACACTCTGGAAACACCATATATTTT,CASSHLIQLHSGNTIYF
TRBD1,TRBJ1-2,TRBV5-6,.,TGTGCCAGCAGCCAGGGGGGATGGAACTATGGCTACACCTTC,CASSQGGWNYGYTF
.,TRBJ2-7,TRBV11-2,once,TGTGCCAGCAGCTTAGGAGGGCCCACCTACGAGCAGTACTTC,CASSLGGPTYEQYF
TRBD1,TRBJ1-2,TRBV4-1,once,TGCGCCAGCAGCCTCTCCAGGGACAGGGCCTATGGCTACACCTTC,CASSLSRDRAYGYTF
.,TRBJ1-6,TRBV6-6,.,TGTGCCAGCCAGACGGGAGATTCACCCCTCCACTTT,CASQTGDSPLHF
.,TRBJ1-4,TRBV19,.,TGTGCCAGTAGCCAGGACAGCGGTAATGAAAAACTGTTTTTT,CASSQDSGNEKLFF
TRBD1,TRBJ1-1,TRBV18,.,TGTGCCAGCTCTCCATGGACAGGGGCGTTAGGCACTGAAGCTTTCTTT,CASSPWTGALGTEAFF
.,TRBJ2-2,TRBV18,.,TGTGCCAGCTCTCTCGGGACCGGGGAGCTGTTTTTT,CASSLGTGELFF
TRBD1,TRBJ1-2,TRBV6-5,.,TGTGCCAGCAGTCAGGGGGTGGGCTATGGCTACACCTTC,CASSQGVGYGYTF
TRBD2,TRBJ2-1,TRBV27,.,TGTGCCAGCAGGCCGGCGGGGGGGTTCTACAATGAGCAGTTCTTC,CASRPAGGFYNEQFF
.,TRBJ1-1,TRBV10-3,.,TGTGCCATCAGTGACCCGAACCTAGGGAACACTGAAGCTTTCTTT,CAISDPNLGNTEAFF
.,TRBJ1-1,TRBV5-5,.,TGTGCCAGCAGCTTGGGACAGGTGAACACTGAAGCTTTCTTT,CASSLGQVNTEAFF
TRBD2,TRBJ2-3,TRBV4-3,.,TGCGCCAGCAGCCAAGCCCTAGCGGGGGGGGGCACAGATACGCAGTATTTT,CASSQALAGGGTDTQYF
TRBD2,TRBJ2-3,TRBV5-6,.,TGTGCCAGCAACCCCGGGCGTAGCGGGGTTTACACAGATACGCAGTATTTT,CASNPGRSGVYTDTQYF
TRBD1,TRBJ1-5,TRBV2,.,TGTGCCAGCGGGGGACAGTATCAGCCCCAGCATTTT,CASGGQYQPQHF
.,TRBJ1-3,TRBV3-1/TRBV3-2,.,TGTGCCAGCAGCCTCCGGGGAAACACCATATATTTT,CASSLRGNTIYF
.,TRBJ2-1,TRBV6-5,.,TGTGCCAGCCACAGGAATTTGTTTGAGCAGTTCTTC,CASHRNLFEQFF
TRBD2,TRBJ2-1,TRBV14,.,TGTGCCAGCAGCCAAGGTAGCGGGTTCTCCTACAATGAGCAGTTCTTC,CASSQGSGFSYNEQFF
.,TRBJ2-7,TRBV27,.,TGTGCCAGCAGTTTCGTGGCACAAGCCTACGAGCAGTACTTC,CASSFVAQAYEQYF
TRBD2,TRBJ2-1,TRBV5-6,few,TGTGCCAGCAGCTTGGATCCTAGCGGGGAGCAGTTCTTC,CASSLDPSGEQFF
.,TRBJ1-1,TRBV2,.,TGTGCCAGCAGTGCCCCCGGAGGGAGCACTGAAGCTTTCTTT,CASSAPGGSTEAFF
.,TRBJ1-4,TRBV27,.,TGTGCCAGCAGTTTGGCAGCTAGTGGAAAACTGTTTTTT,CASSLAASGKLFF
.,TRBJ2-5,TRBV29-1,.,TGCAGCGTTGCAGGGCGACGAGAGACCCAGTACTTC,CSVAGRRETQYF
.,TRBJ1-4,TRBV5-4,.,TGTGCCAGCAGCTTGAGGGGCGCGAGGGAAAAACTGTTTTTT,CASSLRGAREKLFF
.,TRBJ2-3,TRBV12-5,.,TGTGCTAGTGGTTTCCTACCCCGACAGGCAACAGATACGCAGTATTTT,CASGFLPRQATDTQYF
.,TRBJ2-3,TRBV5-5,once,TGTGCCAGCAGCTTCAGGGTGGACCCAGATACGCAGTATTTT,CASSFRVDPDTQYF
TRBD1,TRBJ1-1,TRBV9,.,TGTGCCAGCAGCGTATGGGATGACAGGGACACTGAAGCTTTCTTT,CASSVWDDRDTEAFF
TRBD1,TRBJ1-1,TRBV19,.,TGTGCCATCCGGGACAGGGTGAACACTGAAGCTTTCTTT,CAIRDRVNTEAFF
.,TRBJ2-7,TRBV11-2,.,TGTGCCAGCAGCCTTGGACTGATTTACGAGCAGTACTTC,CASSLGLIYEQYF
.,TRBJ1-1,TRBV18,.,TGTGCCAGCTCACCGAGCAGCGAGAACACTGAAGCTTTCTTT,CASSPSSENTEAFF
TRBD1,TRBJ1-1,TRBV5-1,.,TGCGCCAGCAGCCATGGGGTACAGGGGGCGAGGAACACTGAAGCTTTCTTT,CASSHGVQGARNTEAFF
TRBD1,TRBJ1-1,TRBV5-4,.,TGTGCCAGCAGCCCAACAGGGGGCGGCACTGAAGCTTTCTTT,CASSPTGGGTEAFF
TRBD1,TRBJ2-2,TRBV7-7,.,TGTGCCAGCAGCGTAGGGGGCCCCAGCACCGGGGAGCTGTTTTTT,CASSVGGPSTGELFF
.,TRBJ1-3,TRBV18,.,TGTGCCAGCTCACCACCGTCAGGACAGACAAACACCATATATTTT,CASSPPSGQTNTIYF
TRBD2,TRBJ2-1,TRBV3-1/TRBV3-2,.,TGTGCCAGCAGCCAAGATCGTAGCGGGGGAGAGCAGTTCTTC,CASSQDRSGGEQFF
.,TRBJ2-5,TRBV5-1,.,TGCGCCAGCAGCTTGAGGGGAGACGGGAGAGAGACCCAGTACTTC,CASSLRGDGRETQYF
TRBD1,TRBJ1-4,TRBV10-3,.,TGTGCCATCAGTGAGTCGACAGGGGTCGAAAAACTGTTTTTT,CAISESTGVEKLFF
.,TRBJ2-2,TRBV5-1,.,TGCGCCAGCAGTCCTCCAACAGGGATGAACACCGGGGAGCTGTTTTTT,CASSPPTGMNTGELFF
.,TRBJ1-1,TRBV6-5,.,TGTGCCAGCAGTTACGGAGGCACTGAAGCCTTCTTT,CASSYGGTEAFF
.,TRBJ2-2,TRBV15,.,TGTGCCACCAGCAGAGGACTGAACACCGGGGAGCTGTTTTTT,CATSRGLNTGELFF
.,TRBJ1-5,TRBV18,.,TGTGCCAGCTCACCACAGTCGGACAGAAATCAGCCCCAGCATTTT,CASSPQSDRNQPQHF
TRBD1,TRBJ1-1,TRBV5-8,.,TGTGCCAGCAGCTTGGACAGGGGAAGCACTGAAGCTTTCTTT,CASSLDRGSTEAFF
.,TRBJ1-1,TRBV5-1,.,TGCGCCAGCAGCCTGGGGCAGATTAACACTGAAGCTTTCTTT,CASSLGQINTEAFF
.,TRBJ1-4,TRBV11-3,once,TGTGCCGGCAGGACAGTAAAATTCTATGAAAAACTGTTTTTT,CAGRTVKFYEKLFF
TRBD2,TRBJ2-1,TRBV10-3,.,TGTGCCATCAGTGAGTCTTTCTGGGCTAGCGGGGGCTACAATGAGCAGTTCTTC,CAISESFWASGGYNEQFF
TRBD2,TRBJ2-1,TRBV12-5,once,TGTGCTAGTGGTTCCCCGGGCGGGGGGGCCTCCTACAATGAGCAGTTCTTC,CASGSPGGGASYNEQFF